This T cell receptor (beta chain) comes out of a study of blood T cells in healthy people across ages. Study-wide points: A greater number of naive CD4+ cells and higher diversity distinguished long-lived donors from aged donors.

With respect to this clonotype: The antigen is unknown.

Using a J-beta primer mix together with a sample-barcoded 5' primer, a second PCR was run for 7 to 11 cycles. Unique molecular identifiers of 12 random nucleotides labeled each cDNA. TCRdb fed the 5' RACE reads into MiXCR, producing one record per CDR3 protein. The sample has 1.5 million or so distinct CDR3 sequences, roughly 43% seen once; the top ten hold under 5%. V shed 0 bases and J shed 6 bases, with 9 bases lying between them. The CDR3 has 14 amino acids. Germline V gene data show CDR1 as SGHTA and CDR2 as FQGNSA. There were healthy Caucasian individuals from Russia, aged roughly 6 to 90, serving as donors.

The sequenced sample consisted of blood. This sequence was found in a woman between 18 and 29 years old in good health. The chain employs TRBV7-2 and TRBJ2-1; the D is unclear. DNA of the CDR3: TGTGCCAGCAGCTTAGCGGTAGTAACCAATGAGCAGTTCTTC. Protein sequence: CASSLAVVTNEQFF.